The 12 T cell receptor beta chains listed next were all sequenced from one sample in a study of low-dose radiotherapy and immunotherapy resistance in tumors. Covering alpha and beta chains, TRAV- and TRBV-specific primers were used for the first-strand cDNA. TCRs were put through approximately 21 PCR cycles of amplification with Phusion. A constant-region primer and the V-primer adapter served as the primer pair. TCRdb passed the reads through MiXCR, listing each CDR3 protein once. Of under 70,000 distinct CDR3 sequences detected, about 25% appear once; the ten largest clones hold around 7%. Documented time point: after trial treatment. Sample treatment: LDRT plus nivolumab, ipilimumab, low-dose cyclophosphamide and aspirin (RACIN trial). The specimen was PBMCs, collected after low-dose radiotherapy plus immunotherapy. The receptors were sampled from a male donor with prostate cancer.

Worth noting for this clonotype: A read error is the likely source, as a far larger clone sits one nucleotide away. The V call is TRBV5-8, the J call TRBJ2-1; D gene ambiguous. V was clipped by 7 bases and J by 6 bases, with 23 bases between them. From germline, CDR1 is SGHTS and CDR2 YDEGEE. This CDR3 region has 16 residues. In DNA, the CDR3 is TGTGCCAGCTCACCCAAGACTTCCGGACCAATCAATGAGCAGTTCTTC. Amino acids: CASSPKTSGPINEQFF.

The gene calls are TRBV4-3 and TRBJ2-3, with 12 positions matching TRBD1. The CDR3 has 14 amino acids. The V and J ends lost 4 bases and 6 bases, in that order; junction bases with no gene match: 2. CDR1 and CDR2 from the germline V gene are LGHNA and YSLEER. The DNA for the CDR3 is TGCGCCAGCAGCCGGGACAGGGGGCGCGATACGCAGTATTTT. Translation gives CASSRDRGRDTQYF.

This clonotype occurred many times. The chain uses TRBV12-3 or TRBV12-4 and TRBJ1-2; unclear D gene. The CDR3 extends over 13 amino acids. Trimming removed 2 bases from V and 5 bases from J, with 9 bases in between. CDR3 protein: CASSLRGGYGYTF. CDR3 sequence (DNA): TGTGCCAGCAGTTTACGTGGAGGGTATGGCTACACCTTC.

This clonotype was counted at least ten times. V usage is TRBV4-2 and J usage is TRBJ2-5; D is possibly TRBD2 (6 bases). Germline V gene data show CDR1 as LGHNA and CDR2 as YNFKEQ. The germline V and J ends were trimmed by 4 bases and 2 bases, with 8 bases remaining between them. This CDR3 has 13 amino acids. The CDR3 here is CASSPGTQETQYF. The CDR3 bases are TGTGCCAGCAGCCCCGGGACTCAAGAGACCCAGTACTTC.

This clonotype came up many times. The rearrangement joins TRBV7-2 to TRBJ2-2, with D possibly being TRBD2 (6 bases). This CDR3 is built from 15 residues. Per the germline V gene, CDR1 is SGHTA and CDR2 is FQGNSA. With 6 bases removed from V and 0 bases from J, the gap between germline ends came to 11 bases. CDR3 bases: TGTGCCAGCAGATCCGGGAGCCCGAACACCGGGGAGCTGTTTTTT. This gives the protein CASRSGSPNTGELFF.

This clonotype came up a few times. It is likely a read error: a sequence one base away is far more abundant. This sequence joins TRBV23-1 and TRBJ2-7; TRBD2 aligns across 10 bases. TRBV23-1 is filed as an ORF, its function uncertain. Losses at the gene ends were 0 bases for V and 7 bases for J; bases not matched to a gene: 12. This CDR3 region has 17 residues. CDR3 sequence reads: CASSQSNGLAVSNEQYF. Here the CDR3 DNA reads TGCGCCAGCAGTCAATCAAACGGACTAGCGGTATCCAATGAGCAGTACTTC.

To note about this clonotype: A read error is likely here: a far larger clone is one base away. The chain's CDR3 is CASSELAQRSYNEQFF. For the CDR3, the DNA is TGTGCCAGCAGTGAATTGGCCCAACGCTCCTACAATGAGCAGTTCTTC. The chain uses TRBV6-8 and TRBJ2-1; D unclear. Trimming left V 5 bases short and J 0 bases short, with 14 bases between. In germline, CDR1 is MNHGY, CDR2 SAAAGT. The CDR3 is 16 residues long.

A remark on this clonotype: This may be a read error: a much more frequent sequence differs by one nucleotide. This chain links TRBV12-5 with TRBJ1-2, with 7 positions matching TRBD1. This CDR3 has 15 residues. With 3 bases clipped from V and 8 bases from J, the junction kept 12 bases outside the gene matches. Germline V gene data show CDR1 as LGHNT and CDR2 as FRNRAP. The chain's CDR3 is CASGFWNDRARGYTF. The CDR3 bases are TGTGCTAGTGGTTTTTGGAATGACAGGGCTCGGGGCTACACCTTC.

This clonotype came up many times. This CDR3 is CALGKTGPSSYEQYF. Here the CDR3 DNA reads TGTGCCCTCGGCAAGACAGGGCCGAGCTCCTACGAGCAGTACTTC. The chain carries TRBV28 and TRBJ2-7, with 7 bases that match TRBD1. The length of the CDR3 is 15 residues. Germline V CDR1 and CDR2: MDHEN, SYDVKM. The trim removed 11 bases at V and 0 bases at J, leaving 13 bases unmatched.

A note on this clonotype: A far larger clone is one base from this, pointing to a likely read error. The rearrangement links TRBV6-1 to TRBJ2-2; no definite D call. The CDR3 loop spans 12 amino acids. V was clipped by 6 bases and J by 4 bases, with 6 bases between them. Per the germline V gene, CDR1 is MNHNS and CDR2 is SASEGT. CDR3 coding DNA: TGTGCCAGCAGGCTACTCACCGGGGAGCTGTTTTTT. It encodes CASRLLTGELFF.

This clonotype was detected ten times or more. V gene TRBV2 combines with J gene TRBJ2-7; TRBD2 might be the D (5 bases). The CDR3 runs 13 residues. Germline V lookup: CDR1 SNHLY, CDR2 FYNNEI. The V end lost 6 bases, the J end lost 6 bases, and 15 bases lay between the germline ends. CDR3 protein: CASSGPGGGEQYF. In DNA, the CDR3 is TGTGCCAGCAGCGGACCCGGAGGCGGCGAGCAGTACTTC.

There are many counts of this clonotype. The J gene is TRBJ1-4, the V gene TRBV12-3 or TRBV12-4; D unresolved. The CDR3 spans 12 residues. V was shortened by 3 bases and J by 8 bases, with 7 bases between the two germline ends. The CDR3 DNA reads TGTGCCAGCAGTTTCAACGGCGAAAAACTGTTTTTT. This codes for CASSFNGEKLFF.